A selection of T cell receptor beta chains follows, all from one sample in a study of beta chain features in type 1 diabetes. Generated by immunoSEQ multiplex PCR, the TCRdb table keeps only in-frame clones and is missing some. The table includes fewer than 400,000 clones, approximately 9.7% detected once. Sequences were obtained from central memory CD4+ T cells from blood. Receptor source: a man under 40 with type 1 diabetes. The CDR3 runs from the conserved cysteine through the conserved F or W. The D gene is left open where the match is weak. Part of the rows lack a size; the others show once, few, many or a class for expanded clones.

size	D	length	V	J	DNA	CDR3
.	.	12	TRBV28	TRBJ1-2	TGTGCAGGAGGGGGGACCAACTATGGCTACACCTTC	CAGGGTNYGYTF
.	.	15	TRBV7-7	TRBJ2-1	TGTGCTAGCAGCCCAGAACAGGGATCCTACAATGAGCAGTTCTTC	CASSPEQGSYNEQFF
many	TRBD2	16	TRBV5-1	TRBJ2-1	TGCGCCAGCAGCTTGGGAGGCGGGGGTTCCTACAATGAGCAGTTCTTC	CASSLGGGGSYNEQFF
few	.	14	TRBV7-9	TRBJ2-3	TGTGCCAGCAGCTTAGACAGGAGCACAGATACGCAGTATTTT	CASSLDRSTDTQYF
.	.	14	TRBV5-1	TRBJ2-7	TGCGCCAGCAGTGTAAGGGGGGGCACCTACGAGCAGTACTTC	CASSVRGGTYEQYF
few	.	16	TRBV6-6	TRBJ2-3	TGTGCCAGCAGTCGTGCAGGGTTGGGAGGCACAGATACGCAGTATTTT	CASSRAGLGGTDTQYF
few	.	12	TRBV28	TRBJ1-2	TGTGCCAGCAGTTTAGTAAGGGATGGCTACACCTTC	CASSLVRDGYTF
few	TRBD1	18	TRBV25-1	TRBJ2-3	TGTGCCAGCAGTGACCACGACAGGGTATGGAGGCAAACAGATACGCAGTATTTT	CASSDHDRVWRQTDTQYF
few	.	14	TRBV7-9	TRBJ2-1	TGTGCCAGCAGCCTCACCCCGGGACAAAGAGAGCAGTTCTTC	CASSLTPGQREQFF
.	TRBD2	15	TRBV10-3	TRBJ2-1	TGTGCCATCAGTGAAAAGCGGGGGGGCGACAATGAGCAGTTCTTC	CAISEKRGGDNEQFF
.	.	15	TRBV10-1	TRBJ2-3	TGCGCCAGCAGTGATGACCCGGGGAAGGGAGATACGCAGTATTTT	CASSDDPGKGDTQYF
.	TRBD1	14	TRBV7-2	TRBJ1-2	TGTGCCAGCAGCCCCCAAGGACAGGGCTATGGCTACACCTTC	CASSPQGQGYGYTF
.	.	17	TRBV9	TRBJ2-5	TGTGCCAGCAGCCCTGATGCGCGGACAGCCGTTCAAGAGACCCAGTACTTC	CASSPDARTAVQETQYF
few	.	11	TRBV29-1	TRBJ2-7	TGCAGCGTCGGACCGTCCTACGAGCAGTACTTC	CSVGPSYEQYF
.	.	14	TRBV7-2	TRBJ1-1	TGTGCCAGCAGCCTCGGACGGGCGAACACTGAAGCTTTCTTT	CASSLGRANTEAFF
once	TRBD2	13	TRBV6-6	TRBJ2-2	TGTGCCAGCATGGGAGGGAATACCGGGGAGCTGTTTTTT	CASMGGNTGELFF